This record covers a single TCR beta chain. Its antigen is currently not known. No much larger clonotype is one base removed from it; base qualities were not supplied. The data were obtained in a study of OX40 agonist ivuxolimab in advanced cancers. Describing the broader study: Ivuxolimab was a fully human IgG2 agonistic monoclonal antibody targeting the costimulatory receptor OX40 (CD134). Intravenous ivuxolimab was administered to patients every 2 weeks at six dose levels: 0.01, 0.1, 0.3, 1.5, 3 and 10 mg/kg. Of the approximately 50 patients in dose escalation, around 19 had hepatocellular carcinoma, around 15 had melanoma, 9 had renal cell carcinoma and 9 had head and neck cancer. A male proportion of roughly 80% and a mean age of about 60 years, ranging from 23 to 79, were recorded for the dose-escalation cohort. Prior anti-PD-1, anti-PD-L1 or anti-CTLA-4 therapy was permitted, and checkpoint inhibitors had been received by roughly 40% of dose-escalation patients. Partial responses were achieved by three dose-escalation patients, of whom one had hepatocellular carcinoma and two had cutaneous melanoma. Peripheral TCRbeta sequencing was intended to test whether TCR sequence diversity was altered and clonal T-cell expansion was caused by ivuxolimab. The paper describes the monotherapy dose-escalation part (N of about 47 patients) of the phase I trial of ivuxolimab.

The CDR3 covers 14 residues, taking in both the cysteine and the phenylalanine. CDR3 DNA only is kept here, 42 bases in frame from base 1. The germline V gene (reference sequence) gives CDR1 as MNHEY and CDR2 as SMNVEV. V gives up 4 bases and J gives up 1 base, and the segment between their germline ends measures 11 bases. Genomic DNA was extracted from sorted cells for sequencing of the TCRbeta CDR3 region. The immunoSEQ Assay was used to sequence the TCRbeta CDR3 regions. The source is immuneACCESS, and TCRdb retained only in-frame sequences with V and J called. Part of the clones is not carried over; for the studies checked, unresolved V genes explain less than half of this, and the remainder is unexplained. The sample data list 50,000 to 60,000 clones, and over 80% of these were observed just once. Less than 5% of the sample comes from the top ten. Patients with autoimmune disease history or receiving systemic immunosuppression were excluded from the trial. Peripheral blood for TCR sequencing was drawn from every dose cohort at baseline, at cycle 4 day 1 and at cycle 7 day 1. Samples came from an open-label, multicenter, first-in-human phase I dose-escalation trial of ivuxolimab. Adults with locally advanced or metastatic melanoma, renal cell carcinoma, hepatocellular carcinoma or head and neck squamous cell carcinoma were enrolled in the trial. Before TCR sequencing, CD4+ T cells and CD8+ T cells from peripheral blood were sorted into separate populations.

Summary of the overall study and its limitations: Clonal expansion of both CD4+ and CD8+ blood T cells was observed from baseline to week 6 at doses 0.1 to 3.0 mg/kg. After ivuxolimab, expanded clones were on average more numerous among CD8+ T cells than among CD4+ T cells. Which antigens the clonally expanded peripheral T cells were specific for was not determined. Low levels of normalized T-cell clonal expansion were also seen in some patients who did not respond. In partial responders in the 0.1-3.0 mg/kg groups, normalized peripheral clonal expansion was found to be among the lowest, especially among CD8+ T cells.

The receptor was isolated from an adult with an advanced solid tumor such as melanoma, head and neck, liver or kidney cancer. This specimen was CD4+ or CD8+ T cells sorted from blood, taken in a trial of the OX40 agonist ivuxolimab. The rearranged chain carries TRBV27 and TRBJ2-7; the D gene is perhaps TRBD2, from 5 matching bases. CDR3 protein: CASSYSAGSYEQYF. The bases read TGTGCCAGCAGTTATAGCGCCGGGTCCTACGAGCAGTACTTC.